This T cell receptor beta chain was found in a study of CD8 T cells in Susac syndrome. Study conclusions and caveats: The number of individuals included in the study's TCR sequencing and HLA analysis was acknowledged as relatively small.

Random hexamers served to reverse transcribe roughly 0.5 to 1 ug RNA. Across 54 Vbeta and 13 Jbeta, TCR beta CDR3 was amplified with immunoSEQ multiplex PCR. TCRdb passed the immunoSEQ multiplex PCR reads through MiXCR, listing each CDR3 protein once. This table has about 22,000 distinct CDR3 sequences, 90% to 95% appearing once. The CDR3 consists of 14 residues. Deletions cut 0 bases from V and 5 bases from J, with 11 bases between. Germline V CDR1 and CDR2: SGDLS, YYNGEE. The authors sequenced TCR beta from blood CD8+ and CD4+ T cells. Concerning this clonotype itself: Its antigen is unidentified.

This chain uses TRBV9 with TRBJ1-2; TRBD1 is a possible D gene (6 bases). The clonotype was recovered from a human donor in good health. The sample comprised CD8+ T cells from PBMCs. As DNA, the CDR3 is TGTGCCAGCAGCGTAGGGGGGGCGAGGTATGGCTACACCTTC. Residues: CASSVGGARYGYTF.